These 21 T cell receptor beta chains came from one sample sequenced in a study of T cells in narcolepsy. Repertoires were generated with immunoSEQ multiplex PCR, while TCRdb's copy carries only in-frame clones and drops some. Of approximately 31,000 clones listed, less than 85% were seen once; the top ten hold roughly 1.2%. Sample: CD45RA- memory CD4+ T cells from PBMCs. The receptors were sampled from a human donor with narcolepsy.

The chain combines TRBV2 with TRBJ2-1, with D possibly matching TRBD1 (5 bases). The CDR3 consists of 15 residues. V dropped 0 bases and J dropped 9 bases, with 15 bases sitting between them. Germline lookup yields CDR1 SNHLY and CDR2 FYNNEI. The CDR3 is CASSEAGVASSEQFF. DNA of the CDR3: TGTGCCAGCAGTGAAGCAGGGGTCGCCTCGAGTGAGCAGTTCTTC.

The rearrangement joins TRBV7-8 to TRBJ2-5; TRBD2 might be the D (6 bases). Germline CDR1 reads SGHVS; CDR2 reads FQNEAQ. There are 14 residues in the CDR3. The V gene lost 5 bases and the J gene lost 5 bases, with 15 bases spanning the gap. CDR3 protein: CASSPQAGWETQYF. CDR3 in DNA: TGTGCCAGCAGCCCTCAAGCGGGCTGGGAGACCCAGTACTTC.

This clone was detected only a few times. The chain links TRBV5-4 to TRBJ2-5; tentative D call: TRBD2 (6 bases). This CDR3 is 13 amino acids long. V was clipped by 0 bases and J by 7 bases, with 10 bases between them. Germline CDR1 SGHNT, CDR2 YYREEE (reference sequence). The CDR3 sequence: CASSLGGEGTQYF. For the CDR3, the DNA is TGTGCCAGCAGCTTGGGGGGGGAAGGGACCCAGTACTTC.

The table lists this clone with a few counts. The chain is built from TRBV5-4 and TRBJ2-5; TRBD1 matches at 11 bases. Germline V lookup: CDR1 SGHNT, CDR2 YYREEE (reference sequence). V shed 5 bases, J shed 5 bases, and the junction held 8 bases outside the gene matches. The CDR3 has 15 amino acids. CDR3 amino acids: CASSFRTGGLETQYF. CDR3 coding DNA: TGTGCCAGCAGTTTTAGGACAGGGGGCCTCGAGACCCAGTACTTC.

The rearrangement uses TRBV11-2 and TRBJ2-2, with D uncertain. Trimming cost V 4 bases and J 1 base, with 4 bases left between them. This CDR3 has 13 residues. Germline V gene data show CDR1 as SGHAT and CDR2 as FQNNGV. For the CDR3, the DNA is TGTGCCAGCAGCTATGGGAACACCGGGGAGCTGTTTTTT. Translation gives CASSYGNTGELFF.

J is TRBJ2-1 and V is TRBV9; D gene unclear. CDR3 size: 15 residues. V was shortened by 2 bases and J by 2 bases, with 11 bases between the two germline ends. Germline values: CDR1 SGDLS, CDR2 YYNGEE. Written as DNA, the CDR3 is TGTGCCAGCAGCGTGAGGCTAGAGGCCTACAATGAGCAGTTCTTC. It yields the protein CASSVRLEAYNEQFF.

This clone was seen only a few times. The V and J genes are TRBV27 and TRBJ1-3; no reliable D call. The CDR3 covers 12 residues. Germline assignment: CDR1 MNHEY and CDR2 SMNVEV (reference sequence). Between the trimmed V and J ends, which lost 4 bases and 4 bases, there was a span of 5 bases. The CDR3 sequence is CASSSQGNTIYF. DNA of the CDR3: TGTGCCAGCAGTTCCCAGGGAAACACCATATATTTT.

This clone was recorded once. The chain carries TRBV7-8 and TRBJ1-1; D perhaps matches TRBD1 (5 bases). The CDR3 contains 14 residues. V lost 3 bases to trimming and J lost 6 bases, with 14 bases between them. From germline, CDR1 is SGHVS and CDR2 FQNEAQ. DNA of the CDR3: TGTGCCAGCAGCTTCCGGGACGGGGATCCTGAAGCTTTCTTT. Its translation is CASSFRDGDPEAFF.

This clone has more than one count but fewer than ten. The chain joins TRBV29-1 to TRBJ1-5; possibly TRBD1 for D (5 bases). Germline V gives CDR1 SQVTM, CDR2 ANQGSEA. V lost 7 bases and J lost 6, with 16 bases in between. This CDR3 contains 13 residues. The CDR3 here is CSAGAGEGQPQHF. CDR3 DNA sequence: TGCAGCGCCGGGGCCGGGGAGGGTCAGCCCCAGCATTTT.

The chain uses TRBV15 and TRBJ2-3; TRBD2 might be the D (5 bases). Trimming took 0 bases from V and 4 from J, leaving 8 bases between them. The CDR3 covers 14 residues. Germline CDR1 is LNHNV and CDR2 is YYDKDF (reference sequence). In DNA, the CDR3 is TGTGCCACCAGCAGAGACGGAGGAGCAGATACGCAGTATTTT. Its translation: CATSRDGGADTQYF.

The rearrangement uses TRBV6-5 and TRBJ2-3; no clear D. V lost 5 bases and J 0 bases, leaving 9 bases between the germline ends. Germline lookup yields CDR1 MNHEY and CDR2 SVGAGI. The CDR3 consists of 14 residues. The CDR3 loop is CASSELTSTDTQYF. CDR3 DNA: TGTGCCAGCAGTGAATTGACTAGCACAGATACGCAGTATTTT.

This clone has only one observation. The rearrangement links TRBV7-8 to TRBJ2-7, with D perhaps being TRBD1 or TRBD2 (5 bases each). Trimming shortened V by 5 bases and J by 3 bases, and 14 bases separated the two germline ends. This CDR3 has 14 amino acids. Per the germline V gene, CDR1 is SGHVS and CDR2 is FQNEAQ. The CDR3 is CASSDLRDGYEQYF. As DNA, the CDR3 is TGTGCCAGCAGCGACCTACGGGACGGCTACGAGCAGTACTTC.

This chain connects TRBV29-1 to TRBJ2-7, with unresolved D. CDR1 is SQVTM and CDR2 is ANQGSEA in the germline V gene. The CDR3 is made up of 11 amino acids. V lost 7 bases and J 5 bases, leaving 12 bases between the germline ends. CDR3 nucleotide sequence: TGCAGCGCTCAGACTGGTAACGAGCAGTACGTC. Residues: CSAQTGNEQYV.

The chain is built from TRBV7-9 and TRBJ1-1; D is uncertain. The germline CDR1 and CDR2 sequences are SEHNR and FQNEAQ (reference sequence). V dropped 4 bases and J dropped 1 base, with 10 bases sitting between them. The CDR3 is 14 amino acids. In nucleotides, the CDR3 is TGTGCCAGCAGCTCGGGAGTCGGGAACACTGAAGCTTTCTTT. Encoded protein: CASSSGVGNTEAFF.

The J gene is TRBJ2-2, the V gene TRBV5-4; D gene ambiguous. CDR1 and CDR2 from the germline V gene are SGHNT and YYREEE (reference sequence). The CDR3 runs to 14 residues. The V end lost 5 bases, the J end lost 4 bases, and 12 bases lay between the germline ends. Written as DNA, the CDR3 is TGTGCCAGCAGTCGTGGGTCCCTCACCGGGGAGCTGTTTTTT. Translated: CASSRGSLTGELFF.

In this sample, this clone turned up once. This chain links TRBV9 with TRBJ1-1; D uncertain. V was pared by 3 bases and J by 1 base, with 10 bases between. The CDR3 has 14 amino acids. CDR1 is SGDLS, CDR2 YYNGEE, per germline. CDR3 bases: TGTGCCAGCAGCGGGACCGGACGGAACACTGAAGCTTTCTTT. This translates into CASSGTGRNTEAFF.

This clone was seen a handful of times. This sequence joins TRBV2 and TRBJ2-5; the match to TRBD1 covers 7 bases. CDR3 size: 15 residues. V trimming: 6 bases; J trimming: 4 bases; junction bases outside the gene matches: 11. In germline, CDR1 is SNHLY, CDR2 FYNNEI. CDR3 DNA: TGTGCCAGCAGCGCGCAGGGGGTTGGGGCAGAGACCCAGTACTTC. Translating gives CASSAQGVGAETQYF.

This chain links TRBV19 with TRBJ1-2; D gene uncertain. The germline V gene encodes CDR1 LNHDA and CDR2 SQIVND (reference sequence). The length of the CDR3 is 15 residues. Deletions cut 5 bases from V and 1 base from J, with 14 bases between. For the CDR3, the DNA is TGTGCCAGTAGTGCCACCGGGAGGCATAACTATGGCTACACCTTC. Translation gives CASSATGRHNYGYTF.

The chain links TRBV12-5 to TRBJ2-1; D is tentatively TRBD1 or TRBD2 (5 bases each). Germline CDR1 LGHNT, CDR2 FRNRAP. V lost 1 base to trimming and J lost 7 bases, with 11 bases between them. CDR3 size: 14 residues. In nucleotides, the CDR3 is TGTGCTAGTGGTTTGGGTCATGGGGGAAATGAGCAGTTCTTC. It encodes CASGLGHGGNEQFF.

Written as DNA, the CDR3 is TGCGCCAGCAGCCAAGAGCTCTCCACTAACTATGGCTACACCTTC. Amino acids: CASSQELSTNYGYTF. The gene calls are TRBV4-3 and TRBJ1-2, with D unclear. V was trimmed by 0 bases and J by 0 bases, leaving 8 bases between them. Germline V gene lookup returns CDR1 LGHNA and CDR2 YSLEER. The CDR3 runs 15 residues.

This sequence joins TRBV10-2 and TRBJ1-6; a weak D match, TRBD1 (5 bases). Germline values: CDR1 WSHSY, CDR2 SAAADI. The CDR3 is 13 amino acids. The V gene lost 3 bases and the J gene lost 10 bases, with 10 bases spanning the gap. In nucleotides, the CDR3 is TGCGCCAGCAGTGACCAGGGCCACTCACCCCTCCACTTT. Translated: CASSDQGHSPLHF.